These 8 T cell receptor beta chains came from one sample sequenced in a study of blood T cells in healthy people across ages. Primed by a sample-barcoded 5' primer and a J-beta primer mix, a second PCR proceeded for roughly 7 to 12 cycles. Each CDR3 protein is one row after TCRdb ran MiXCR on the 5' RACE reads. The table includes about 1.5 million distinct CDR3 sequences, around 40% detected once. Sequencing was done on a sample of blood. The receptors shown here come from a woman aged 18 to 35 in good health.

This clonotype came up many times. The chain carries TRBV13 and TRBJ2-7; 9 positions agree with TRBD1. Germline-derived CDR1 and CDR2 are PRHDT and FYEKMQ (reference sequence). CDR3 length: 13 amino acids. The V and J ends lost 5 bases and 5 bases, in that order; junction bases with no gene match: 4. CDR3 residues: CASSRDRDDEQYF. The CDR3 coding sequence is TGTGCCAGCAGCAGGGACAGGGACGACGAGCAGTACTTC.

This clonotype was found many times. This chain uses TRBV29-1 with TRBJ2-5; 8 nucleotides agree with TRBD1. This CDR3 spans 13 amino acids. The germline gives CDR1 SQVTM, CDR2 ANQGSEA. Trimming cost V 3 bases and J 4 bases; bases outside gene matches: 4. The CDR3 protein is CSVEGQDRETQYF. DNA for the CDR3: TGCAGCGTTGAGGGACAGGATCGAGAGACCCAGTACTTC.

V is TRBV12-3 or TRBV12-4 and J is TRBJ2-1; TRBD2 matches 9 bases. V gave up 4 bases and J gave up 5 bases; unmatched junction bases: 15. The CDR3 sequence is 18 residues long. CDR3 in amino acids: CASSSGGRGGGANNEQFF. The CDR3 DNA is TGTGCCAGCAGTTCCGGGGGTCGTGGCGGGGGGGCCAACAATGAGCAGTTCTTC.

Notes on this clonotype: This may be a read error: a much more frequent sequence differs by one nucleotide. The genes are TRBV6-1 and TRBJ2-1; D possibly corresponds to TRBD1 (5 bases). The J call is doubtful: the DNA matches TRBJ2-7 better. Germline V CDR1 and CDR2: MNHNS, SASEGT. The length of the CDR3 is 13 residues. The CDR3 DNA reads TGTGCCAGCAGGACAGTTATGGGTGTGAAGCAGTACTTC. This codes for CASRTVMGVKQYF.

Note on this clonotype: One junction end does not reproduce the germline sequence, and a read error may be involved. This chain connects TRBV12-3 or TRBV12-4 to TRBJ2-5; TRBD2 is a possible D gene (6 bases). This CDR3 is built from 15 residues. The CDR3 here is CASSWREKWSNEQYF. As DNA, the CDR3 is TGCGCCAGCAGTTGGAGGGAGAAGTGGTCGAATGAGCAGTACTTC.

This clonotype has a handful of counts. V and J are TRBV28 and TRBJ1-6; a possible D gene is TRBD1 (5 bases). The CDR3 runs 14 residues. CDR1 and CDR2 from the germline V gene are MDHEN and SYDVKM. The V end lost 6 bases, the J end lost 7 bases, and 13 bases lay between the germline ends. CDR3 bases: TGTGCCAGCAGACTGGGACTGAAGAATTCACCCCTCCACTTT. It yields the protein CASRLGLKNSPLHF.

This clonotype has a single count. An end of the junction does not agree with germline; a read error may underlie this. V gene TRBV2 combines with J gene TRBJ1-2; possibly TRBD1 for D (6 bases). Germline loops: CDR1 SNHLY, CDR2 FYNNEI. The CDR3 runs to 12 residues. The CDR3 bases are TGTGCCGGCAGGGGACTTCCGGCTGGCTACACCTTC. Its protein product is CAGRGLPAGYTF.

This clonotype appeared a few times. The chain recombines TRBV7-9 with TRBJ2-5; D remains ambiguous. Trimming cost V 3 bases and J 3 bases, with 11 bases left between them. This CDR3 is built from 14 residues. CDR1 is SEHNR, CDR2 FQNEAQ, per germline (reference sequence). CDR3 sequence: CASSFPNSEETQYF. CDR3 DNA: TGTGCCAGCAGCTTCCCAAACTCCGAAGAGACCCAGTACTTC. Looking up the rest from reference TRBV7-9 and TRBJ2-5 gives the full variable domain: DTGVSQNPRHKITKRGQNVTFRCDPISEHNRLYWYRQTLGQGPEFLTYFQNEAQLEKSRLLSDRFSAERPKGSFSTLEIQRTEQGDSAMYLCASSFPNSEETQYFGPGTRLLVL.